This T cell receptor beta chain comes out of a study of cytomegalovirus exposure and HLA in healthy donors. The CDR3 has 15 residues. Germline trimming cut 0 bases from V and 5 bases from J; bases unmatched to any gene: 6. Germline-derived CDR1 and CDR2 are MGHRA and YSYEKL. 60 Vbeta and 13 Jbeta primers were used in PCR. Profiling relied on immunoSEQ multiplex PCR, and the TCRdb table lists in-frame clones only, not all of them. In the table there are 100,000 or so clones, under 85% of which are singletons. This sequence was found in a man under 40 in good health and CMV-seronegative. The genes are TRBV4-1 and TRBJ2-7, with 8 bases matching TRBD1. The sample was PBMCs. Here the CDR3 reads CASSQDRGRVDEQYF. DNA of the CDR3: TGCGCCAGCAGCCAAGACAGGGGGCGGGTTGACGAGCAGTACTTC.